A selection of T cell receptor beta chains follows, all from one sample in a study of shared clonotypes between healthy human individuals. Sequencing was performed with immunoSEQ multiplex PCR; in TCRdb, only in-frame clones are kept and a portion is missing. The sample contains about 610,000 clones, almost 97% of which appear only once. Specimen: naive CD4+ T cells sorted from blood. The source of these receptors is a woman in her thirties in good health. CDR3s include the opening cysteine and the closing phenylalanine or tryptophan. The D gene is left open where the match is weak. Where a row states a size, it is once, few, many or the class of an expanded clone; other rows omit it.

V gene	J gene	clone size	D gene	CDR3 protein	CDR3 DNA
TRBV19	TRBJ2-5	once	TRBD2	CASGLAGWYQETQYF	TGTGCCAGTGGACTAGCGGGATGGTACCAAGAGACCCAGTACTTC
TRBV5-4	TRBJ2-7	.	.	CASSFLGIGLPEQYF	TGTGCCAGCAGCTTTTTGGGCATCGGACTTCCCGAGCAGTACTTC
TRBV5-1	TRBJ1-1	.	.	CASSLVSTTTTNTEAFF	TGCGCCAGCAGCTTGGTCAGCACTACAACGACGAACACTGAAGCTTTCTTT
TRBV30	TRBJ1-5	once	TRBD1	CAWAGQGNQPQHF	TGTGCCTGGGCGGGACAGGGGAATCAGCCCCAGCATTTT
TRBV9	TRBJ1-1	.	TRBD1	CASSASGQVNTEAFF	TGTGCCAGCAGCGCCTCGGGACAGGTTAACACTGAAGCTTTCTTT
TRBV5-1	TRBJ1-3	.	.	CASQKWVSVTGNTIYF	TGCGCCTCTCAAAAATGGGTATCAGTCACTGGAAACACCATATATTTT
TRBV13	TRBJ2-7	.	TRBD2	CASSTGTMPSEQYF	TGTGCCAGCAGCACCGGGACTATGCCCTCCGAGCAGTACTTC
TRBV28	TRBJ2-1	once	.	CASTKTGSTYNEQFF	TGTGCCAGCACTAAGACAGGCTCAACCTACAATGAGCAGTTCTTC
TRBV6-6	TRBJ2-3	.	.	CASSPRFRGDTDTQYF	TGTGCCAGCAGTCCCCGGTTCCGTGGGGACACAGATACGCAGTATTTT
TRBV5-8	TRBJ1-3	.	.	CASSRGRVPSGNTIYF	TGTGCCAGCAGCCGGGGGAGGGTTCCTTCTGGAAACACCATATATTTT
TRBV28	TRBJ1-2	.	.	CASSTPTLENGYTF	TGTGCCAGCAGTACACCGACTTTGGAAAACGGCTACACCTTC
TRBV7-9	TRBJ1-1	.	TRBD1	CASSSRTGGGTEAFF	TGTGCCAGCAGCTCCCGGACAGGGGGAGGGACTGAAGCTTTCTTT
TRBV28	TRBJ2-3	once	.	CASSEKDTSTDTQYF	TGTGCCAGCAGTGAAAAGGACACAAGCACAGATACGCAGTATTTT
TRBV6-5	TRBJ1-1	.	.	CASSYTLNTEAFF	TGTGCCAGCAGTTACACGCTGAACACTGAAGCTTTCTTT
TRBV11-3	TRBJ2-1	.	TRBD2	CASSAGRGVRDEQFF	TGTGCCAGCAGCGCTGGCCGGGGGGTCAGGGATGAGCAGTTCTTC
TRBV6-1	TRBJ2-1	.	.	CASKGGGAYNEQFF	TGTGCCAGCAAAGGAGGGGGGGCCTACAATGAGCAGTTCTTC
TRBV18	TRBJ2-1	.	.	CATQLDPHEQFF	TGTGCCACCCAACTAGACCCTCATGAGCAGTTCTTC
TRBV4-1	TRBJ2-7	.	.	CASSHGLSGGNSYEQYF	TGCGCCAGCAGCCATGGTTTGTCGGGCGGGAACTCATACGAGCAGTACTTC
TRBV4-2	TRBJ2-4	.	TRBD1	CASSQEGGPAKNIQYF	TGTGCCAGCAGCCAAGAAGGGGGCCCAGCCAAAAACATTCAGTACTTC
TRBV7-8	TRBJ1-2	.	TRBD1	CASRRTGQGYGYTF	TGTGCCAGCAGGCGGACAGGGCAAGGCTATGGCTACACCTTC
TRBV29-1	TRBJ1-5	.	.	CSVGGNGLNQPQHF	TGCAGCGTTGGGGGAAACGGACTCAATCAGCCCCAGCATTTT
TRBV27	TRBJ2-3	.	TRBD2	CASSLSHLGLAGITDTQYF	TGTGCCAGCAGTTTATCCCACCTGGGCCTAGCGGGGATCACAGATACGCAGTATTTT
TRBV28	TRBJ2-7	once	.	CASSLSASASSYEQYF	TGTGCCAGCAGTTTATCGGCTAGCGCCAGCTCCTACGAGCAGTACTTC
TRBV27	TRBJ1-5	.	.	CASRPRGLAGNQPQHF	TGTGCCAGCAGACCAAGAGGCCTGGCTGGGAATCAGCCCCAGCATTTT
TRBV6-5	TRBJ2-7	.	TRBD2	CASSYSQRESHEQYF	TGTGCCAGCAGTTACTCACAGCGGGAGTCCCACGAGCAGTACTTC
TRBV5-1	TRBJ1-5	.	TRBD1	CASKPGQGLDSNQPQHF	TGCGCCAGCAAACCGGGACAGGGGCTTGATAGCAATCAGCCCCAGCATTTT
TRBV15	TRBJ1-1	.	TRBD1	CATSRRTGGITEAFF	TGTGCCACCAGCAGACGGACAGGGGGCATCACTGAAGCTTTCTTT
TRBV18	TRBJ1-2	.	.	CASSPTAGANYGYTF	TGTGCCAGCTCACCGACGGCGGGAGCTAACTATGGCTACACCTTC
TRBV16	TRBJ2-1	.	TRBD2	CASSQSAGGWSLNNEQFF	TGTGCCAGCAGCCAATCGGCGGGAGGGTGGTCGCTTAACAATGAGCAGTTCTTC
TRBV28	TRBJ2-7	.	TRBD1	CASSALGTGNVYEQYF	TGTGCCAGCAGCGCGCTAGGGACAGGGAACGTCTACGAGCAGTACTTC
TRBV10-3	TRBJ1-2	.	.	CAIGQPHYGYTF	TGTGCCATCGGACAGCCCCATTATGGCTACACCTTC
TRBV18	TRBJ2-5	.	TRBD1	CASVRDREQETQYF	TGTGCCAGCGTCCGGGACAGGGAACAAGAGACCCAGTACTTC
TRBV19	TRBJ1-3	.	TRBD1	CASSTGQGAFSGNTIYF	TGTGCCAGTAGTACGGGACAGGGGGCTTTCTCTGGAAACACCATATATTTT
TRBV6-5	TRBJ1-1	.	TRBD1	CASSYAGQGWFEAFF	TGTGCCAGCAGTTACGCCGGACAGGGTTGGTTTGAAGCTTTCTTT
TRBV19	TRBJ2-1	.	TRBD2	CASSTPTSGRKQFF	TGTGCCAGTAGTACCCCGACTAGCGGGCGTAAGCAGTTCTTC
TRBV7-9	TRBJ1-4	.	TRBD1	CASRKKGGRNEKLFF	TGTGCCAGCAGAAAGAAAGGGGGCCGGAATGAAAAACTGTTTTTT
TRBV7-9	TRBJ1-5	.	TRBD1	CASITGGSFNQPQHF	TGTGCCAGCATCACAGGGGGCTCTTTCAATCAGCCCCAGCATTTT
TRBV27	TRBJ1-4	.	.	CASSLFGGLEKLFF	TGTGCCAGCAGTTTATTTGGGGGTTTGGAAAAACTGTTTTTT
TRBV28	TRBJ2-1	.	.	CASSPLSGHNYNEQFF	TGTGCCAGCAGTCCTCTTTCGGGACACAATTACAATGAGCAGTTCTTC
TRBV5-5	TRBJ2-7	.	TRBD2	CASSALTSGSSYEQYF	TGTGCCAGCAGCGCCTTGACTAGCGGGAGCTCCTACGAGCAGTACTTC
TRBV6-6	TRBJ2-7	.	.	CASSDTGRNYEQYF	TGTGCCAGCAGTGATACAGGGAGAAACTACGAGCAGTACTTC
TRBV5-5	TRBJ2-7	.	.	CASSSAPERASYEQYF	TGTGCCAGCAGCTCGGCCCCGGAACGGGCTTCCTACGAGCAGTACTTC
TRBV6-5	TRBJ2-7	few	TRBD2	CASSYSGSSYEQYF	TGTGCCAGCAGTTATAGCGGGAGCTCCTACGAGCAGTACTTC
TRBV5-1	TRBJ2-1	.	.	CASSLGQYNEEQFF	TGCGCCAGCAGCCTAGGACAGTACAATGAGGAGCAGTTCTTC
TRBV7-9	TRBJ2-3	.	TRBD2	CASSLVAGVGDTQYF	TGTGCCAGCAGCTTAGTAGCGGGAGTTGGAGATACGCAGTATTTT
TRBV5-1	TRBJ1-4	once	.	CASSLAGADEKLFF	TGCGCCAGCAGCTTGGCGGGGGCAGATGAAAAACTGTTTTTT
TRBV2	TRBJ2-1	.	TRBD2	CASRSSGNAYNEQFF	TGTGCCAGCAGGTCTAGCGGGAATGCTTACAATGAGCAGTTCTTC
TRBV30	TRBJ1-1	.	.	CAWDPRAPRNTEAFF	TGTGCCTGGGATCCCCGGGCCCCGCGGAACACTGAAGCTTTCTTT
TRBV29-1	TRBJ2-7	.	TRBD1	CSAVVQGAGYEQYF	TGCAGCGCCGTCGTACAGGGGGCTGGCTACGAGCAGTACTTC